The 32 T cell receptor beta chains listed next were all sequenced from one sample in a study of T cell repertoires in cytomegalovirus infection. TCRdb used MiXCR to reprocess the reads, holding one entry per CDR3 protein. In the table there are approximately 280,000 distinct CDR3 sequences, 22% of which are singletons. These receptors' targets are unknown. The sequencing here drew on cultured PBMCs, taken from culture after CMV antigen stimulation. These receptors were taken from a human donor in good health (CMV status not recorded). Some clones in this sample may be carry-over from other donors' samples.

V gene TRBV7-9 combines with J gene TRBJ1-3; tentatively, D is TRBD1 (5 bases). The CDR3 loop spans 14 amino acids. Trimming took 1 base from V and 6 from J, leaving 10 bases between them. The germline V gene encodes CDR1 SEHNR and CDR2 FQNEAQ (reference sequence). CDR3 region: CASSLVGGQNTIYF. The DNA of the CDR3 is TGTGCCAGCAGCTTAGTGGGAGGACAAAACACCATATATTTT.

At least ten counts were recorded for this clonotype. The chain carries TRBV12-3 or TRBV12-4 and TRBJ1-5, with D unresolved. Between the trimmed V and J ends, which lost 4 bases and 5 bases, there was a span of 18 bases. The CDR3 loop spans 16 amino acids. The CDR3 loop reads CASSSPRDATDQPQHF. CDR3 sequence (DNA): TGTGCCAGCAGTTCCCCTCGGGATGCTACGGATCAGCCCCAGCATTTT.

Written as DNA, the CDR3 is TGTGCCAGCAGTTTAAGGCTAGCGGGAGGGAGCAATGAGCAGTTCTTC. Its translation: CASSLRLAGGSNEQFF. The rearrangement links TRBV12-3 or TRBV12-4 to TRBJ2-1; TRBD2 agrees at 12 bases. CDR3 size: 16 residues. V was clipped by 2 bases and J by 6 bases; unmatched bases: 5.

This clonotype was found many times. CDR3 DNA sequence: TGTGCCAGCAGCTACCGGGACGGGGCCTACGAGCAGTACTTC. Protein sequence: CASSYRDGAYEQYF. The chain recombines TRBV7-2 with TRBJ2-7; perhaps D is TRBD1 or TRBD2 (5 bases each). Germline-derived CDR1 and CDR2 are SGHTA and FQGNSA. Trimming stripped 4 bases from V and 2 bases from J, with 12 bases between. CDR3 length: 14 residues.

J is TRBJ1-2 and V is TRBV12-3 or TRBV12-4; unclear D gene. V lost 5 bases to trimming and J lost 4 bases, with 17 bases between them. The CDR3 is made up of 15 amino acids. CDR3 DNA: TGTGCCAGCAGTAAAATGACCCAATCCCCCTATGGCTACACCTTC. Its protein is CASSKMTQSPYGYTF.

This clonotype has ten or more counts. The CDR3 here is CASSLGHSRETQYF. In DNA, the CDR3 is TGTGCCAGCAGCTTAGGACATAGCCGGGAGACCCAGTACTTC. The genes are TRBV7-2 and TRBJ2-5; D gene unclear. Trimming took 1 base from V and 5 from J, leaving 11 bases between them. The CDR3 spans 14 residues. The germline V gene encodes CDR1 SGHTA and CDR2 FQGNSA.

The V gene is TRBV19, the J gene TRBJ1-5, with D perhaps TRBD1 (6 bases). V was pared by 7 bases and J by 2 bases, with 9 bases between. CDR1 and CDR2 (germline): LNHDA, SQIVND (reference sequence). The CDR3 is 13 amino acids. The CDR3 DNA reads TGTGCCAGTAACCGACAGGGCAATCAGCCCCAGCATTTT. It codes for CASNRQGNQPQHF.

The chain uses TRBV20-1 and TRBJ2-5; D remains unclear. The CDR3 has 15 residues. V gave up 3 bases and J gave up 4 bases, with 18 bases separating them. The germline V gene encodes CDR1 DFQATT and CDR2 SNEGSKA (reference sequence). For the CDR3, the DNA is TGCAGTGCTAGGGTCCCCGGTGGGCACGCAGAGACCCAGTACTTC. Translation gives CSARVPGGHAETQYF.

V gene TRBV5-1 combines with J gene TRBJ2-3; maybe TRBD1 (5 bases). Trimming cost V 4 bases and J 0 bases, with 18 bases left between them. This CDR3 region has 17 residues. CDR1 and CDR2 (germline): SGHRS, YFSETQ. This chain's CDR3 is CASSPEDRGRSTDTQYF. Here the CDR3 DNA reads TGCGCCAGCAGCCCAGAAGACAGAGGACGTAGCACAGATACGCAGTATTTT.

This clonotype has a count of ten or more. The J gene is TRBJ2-4, the V gene TRBV7-2; 8 bases align to TRBD2. V shed 2 bases and J 10 bases; nucleotides not matched to a gene: 13. CDR1 and CDR2 (germline): SGHTA, FQGNSA. The CDR3 sequence is 16 residues long. The CDR3 bases are TGTGCCAGCAGCTTAAGCGGGAGCAGAATTCGGCAGATTCAGTACTTC. Translation gives CASSLSGSRIRQIQYF.

The chain has TRBV19 and TRBJ1-1; D uncertain. Germline V gene sequence: CDR1 LNHDA, CDR2 SQIVND (reference sequence). This CDR3 is built from 17 residues. V lost 3 bases to trimming and J lost 0 bases, with 17 bases between them. In nucleotides, the CDR3 is TGTGCCAGTAGTATGGGAACCTTTGGAGGGATGAACACTGAAGCTTTCTTT. Its translation is CASSMGTFGGMNTEAFF. The full variable domain, completed using reference TRBV19 and TRBJ1-1, is DGGITQSPKYLFRKEGQNVTLSCEQNLNHDAMYWYRQDPGQGLRLIYYSQIVNDFQKGDIAEGYSVSREKKESFPLTVTSAQKNPTAFYLCASSMGTFGGMNTEAFFGQGTRLTVV.

This clonotype was seen repeatedly, ten times or more. The J gene is TRBJ2-1, the V gene TRBV11-2; D call uncertain. CDR1 is SGHAT and CDR2 is FQNNGV in the germline V gene. V lost 6 bases and J 0 bases, leaving 18 bases between the germline ends. The CDR3 contains 17 residues. This CDR3 is CASSPELGSSSYNEQFF. In nucleotides, the CDR3 is TGTGCCAGCAGTCCAGAGCTGGGATCGAGCTCCTACAATGAGCAGTTCTTC. The whole variable domain, remainder taken from reference TRBV11-2 and TRBJ2-1, is EAGVAQSPRYKIIEKRQSVAFWCNPISGHATLYWYQQILGQGPKLLIQFQNNGVVDDSQLPKDRFSAERLKGVDSTLKIQPAKLEDSAVYLCASSPELGSSSYNEQFFGPGTRLTVL.

This clonotype is labeled medium-sized. The chain uses TRBV28 and TRBJ2-7; tentatively, D is TRBD1 (6 bases). The CDR3 runs to 16 residues. CDR1 is MDHEN and CDR2 is SYDVKM in the germline V gene. V lost 6 bases and J 4 bases, leaving 22 bases between the germline ends. The CDR3 DNA reads TGTGCCAGCAGCCCCCCGAGTGGACAGACTCCTTACGAGCAGTACGTC. Translating it yields CASSPPSGQTPYEQYV.

This clonotype has a handful of counts. The chain employs TRBV19 and TRBJ1-1, with D unresolved. The V gene's germline CDR1 is LNHDA and CDR2 SQIVND (reference sequence). The length of the CDR3 is 16 residues. The ends were cut back, 5 bases at V and 2 bases at J, with 18 bases in the middle. The DNA of the CDR3 is TGTGCCAGTAGTTTCGTTTTGAACACCTTAAACACTGAAGCTTTCTTT. It translates to CASSFVLNTLNTEAFF.

This clonotype was seen at least ten times. The J gene is TRBJ2-3, the V gene TRBV6-1; D is perhaps TRBD2 (6 bases). The CDR3 spans 12 residues. Per the germline V gene, CDR1 is MNHNS and CDR2 is SASEGT. Trimming cost V 10 bases and J 5 bases, with 13 bases left between them. CDR3 DNA: TGTGCCACGGGAGTAGAGGTAGATACGCAGTATTTT. Translating it yields CATGVEVDTQYF.

The chain joins TRBV7-2 to TRBJ2-1; weak D call: TRBD2 (6 bases). The CDR3 spans 13 residues. V gave up 4 bases and J gave up 9 bases, with 13 bases separating them. Germline CDR1 reads SGHTA; CDR2 reads FQGNSA. The CDR3 loop is CASSSNTGGEQFF. The CDR3 DNA reads as TGTGCCAGCAGCTCAAACACCGGGGGTGAGCAGTTCTTC.

The chain recombines TRBV10-2 with TRBJ2-1, with D possibly TRBD1 on 6 matching bases. The germline CDR1 and CDR2 sequences are WSHSY and SAAADI. The CDR3 sequence is 19 residues long. Trimming shortened V by 0 bases and J by 2 bases, and 20 bases separated the two germline ends. As DNA, the CDR3 is TGCGCCAGCAGTGAGTCCTGGGGTGGGGGCCGGTCAACCTACAATGAGCAGTTCTTC. Its translation: CASSESWGGGRSTYNEQFF.

This clonotype was observed a handful of times. This chain uses TRBV19 with TRBJ2-1; the match to TRBD2 covers 8 bases. There are 14 residues in the CDR3. Trimming cost V 3 bases and J 7 bases; bases outside gene matches: 5. Germline loops: CDR1 LNHDA, CDR2 SQIVND (reference sequence). The CDR3 here is CASSISASGNEQFF. DNA of the CDR3: TGTGCCAGTAGTATTTCGGCTAGCGGGAATGAGCAGTTCTTC.

This clonotype was counted between two and nine times. V usage is TRBV4-3 and J usage is TRBJ2-1, with D uncertain. Germline V gene data show CDR1 as LGHNA and CDR2 as YSLEER. V lost 0 bases, J lost 2 bases, and 8 bases lay in between. The CDR3 is made up of 15 amino acids. This chain's CDR3 is CASSQDQVPYNEQFF. The CDR3 DNA reads TGCGCCAGCAGCCAAGATCAGGTTCCCTACAATGAGCAGTTCTTC.

The chain links TRBV20-1 to TRBJ1-3; maybe TRBD1 (6 bases). The CDR3 contains 15 residues. The germline V and J ends were trimmed by 0 bases and 2 bases, with 11 bases remaining between them. Per the germline V gene, CDR1 is DFQATT and CDR2 is SNEGSKA (reference sequence). The CDR3 sequence: CSARDSTGTGNTIYF. The CDR3 DNA reads TGCAGTGCTAGAGATAGTACAGGGACTGGAAACACCATATATTTT.

This clonotype has a count of ten or more. V is TRBV19 and J is TRBJ1-2; D perhaps matches TRBD1 (6 bases). Per germline, CDR1 LNHDA and CDR2 SQIVND (reference sequence). CDR3 size: 15 residues. Trimming left V 3 bases short and J 4 bases short, with 15 bases between. This CDR3 is CASSISRGNPYGYTF. Here the CDR3 DNA reads TGTGCCAGTAGTATCAGCAGGGGAAACCCCTATGGCTACACCTTC.

This clonotype was counted between two and nine times. The CDR3 nucleotides read TGTGCCAGCAGCGGACGCTGGAATCAGCCCCAGCATTTT. Translated: CASSGRWNQPQHF. The V and J genes are TRBV12-3 or TRBV12-4 and TRBJ1-5; D is ambiguous. The CDR3 sequence is 13 residues long. Trimming removed 6 bases from V and 4 bases from J, with 10 bases in between.

Only a few counts were recorded for this clonotype. The rearrangement joins TRBV10-3 to TRBJ2-1; 9 nucleotides agree with TRBD2. V trimming: 7 bases; J trimming: 5 bases; junction bases outside the gene matches: 9. CDR3 length: 15 residues. CDR1 and CDR2 from the germline V gene are ENHRY and SYGVKD. CDR3 loop: CAIKKVASGDNEQFF. CDR3 bases: TGTGCCATCAAAAAAGTCGCTAGCGGGGACAATGAGCAGTTCTTC.

Concerning this clonotype itself: A clone one base away is much larger, so this may be a read error. The V gene is TRBV12-3 or TRBV12-4, the J gene TRBJ1-4; D is unclear. This CDR3 has 14 amino acids. CDR3 residues: CASGFNSADEKLFF. The CDR3 bases are TGTGCCAGCGGTTTTAACAGTGCTGATGAAAAACTGTTTTTT.

The V call is TRBV6-2 or TRBV6-3, the J call TRBJ2-7; 7 bases are a match to TRBD1. CDR1 is MNHEY and CDR2 is SVGEGT in the germline V gene. This CDR3 has 14 residues. Losses at the gene ends were 4 bases for V and 4 bases for J; bases not matched to a gene: 7. CDR3 sequence: CASSSGDRGYEQYF. The CDR3 coding sequence is TGTGCCAGCAGTTCAGGGGACAGAGGGTACGAGCAGTACTTC.

This chain uses TRBV12-3 or TRBV12-4 with TRBJ1-3; D possibly corresponds to TRBD1 (5 bases). V lost 6 bases to trimming and J lost 3 bases, with 9 bases between them. CDR3 length: 13 residues. The CDR3 DNA sequence: TGTGCCAGCAGAAGGGGTGATGGAAACACCATATATTTT. It specifies CASRRGDGNTIYF.

This clonotype was picked up a small number of times. The rearrangement links TRBV7-8 to TRBJ2-1; possibly TRBD2 for D (5 bases). Trimming removed 5 bases from V and 6 bases from J, with 14 bases in between. This CDR3 has 14 residues. Germline V CDR1 and CDR2: SGHVS, FQNEAQ. The DNA for the CDR3 is TGTGCCAGCAGCCCCCGTGGTAGCGTCAATGAGCAGTTCTTC. It codes for CASSPRGSVNEQFF.

At least ten counts were recorded for this clonotype. The chain is built from TRBV12-5 and TRBJ2-1; D is possibly TRBD2 (6 bases). V lost 2 bases and J lost 4, with 18 bases in between. The CDR3 contains 17 residues. Germline CDR1 reads LGHNT; CDR2 reads FRNRAP. The CDR3 bases are TGTGCTAGTGGTTTGACCTCGACTAGGAGAGGGTACAATGAGCAGTTCTTC. Translation gives CASGLTSTRRGYNEQFF.

The chain couples TRBV10-3 to TRBJ2-1, with D perhaps TRBD1 (6 bases). The length of the CDR3 is 17 residues. The germline CDR1 and CDR2 sequences are ENHRY and SYGVKD. Between the trimmed V and J ends, which lost 2 bases and 3 bases, there was a span of 17 bases. The CDR3 is CAISENKGTRGYNEQFF. The CDR3 DNA reads as TGTGCCATCAGTGAGAACAAAGGGACACGCGGCTACAATGAGCAGTTCTTC.

The CDR3 coding sequence is TGTGCCAGCAGCCCCCTCGGCGGGACAGCTTTTAATCAGCCCCAGCATTTT. It is translated as CASSPLGGTAFNQPQHF. The chain couples TRBV2 to TRBJ1-5, with 7 bases lining up with TRBD1. With 6 bases clipped from V and 4 bases from J, the junction kept 15 bases outside the gene matches. The CDR3 length is 17 residues. CDR1 is SNHLY and CDR2 is FYNNEI in the germline V gene. The complete variable domain, with remaining parts taken from reference TRBV2 and TRBJ1-5, reads EPEVTQTPSHQVTQMGQEVILRCVPISNHLYFYWYRQILGQKVEFLVSFYNNEISEKSEIFDDQFSVERPDGSNFTLKIRSTKLEDSAMYFCASSPLGGTAFNQPQHFGDGTRLSIL.

The chain is built from TRBV28 and TRBJ1-2; 8 nucleotides agree with TRBD1. CDR1 and CDR2 from the germline V gene are MDHEN and SYDVKM. This CDR3 spans 14 amino acids. The J segment lost 8 bases and the V segment lost 6 bases, leaving 11 bases of the junction unmatched. In DNA form, the CDR3 reads TGTGCCAGCAGATACCGATTGACAGGGGACGGCTACACCTTC. As protein: CASRYRLTGDGYTF.

This clonotype was picked up a small number of times. The J gene is TRBJ1-2, the V gene TRBV24-1; a weak D match, TRBD1 (6 bases). The CDR3 consists of 16 residues. V was trimmed by 3 bases and J by 0 bases, leaving 13 bases between them. CDR1 KGHDR and CDR2 SFDVKD come from the germline V gene. In DNA form, the CDR3 reads TGTGCCACCAGTGATGGCAGGGGATGGGCTAACTATGGCTACACCTTC. It encodes CATSDGRGWANYGYTF.